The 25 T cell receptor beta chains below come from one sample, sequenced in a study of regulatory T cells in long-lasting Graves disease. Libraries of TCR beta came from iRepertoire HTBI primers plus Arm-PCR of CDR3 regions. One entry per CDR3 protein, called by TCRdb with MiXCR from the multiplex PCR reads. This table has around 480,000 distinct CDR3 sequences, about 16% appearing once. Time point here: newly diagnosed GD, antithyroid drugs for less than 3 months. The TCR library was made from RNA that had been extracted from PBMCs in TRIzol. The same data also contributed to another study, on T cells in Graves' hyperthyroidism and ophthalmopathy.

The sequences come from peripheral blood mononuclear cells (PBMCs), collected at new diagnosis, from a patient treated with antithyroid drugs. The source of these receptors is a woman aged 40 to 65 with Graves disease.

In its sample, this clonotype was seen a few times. DNA of the CDR3: TGTGCCAGCAGCCTCGGGGGTATGAGCAATCAGCCCCAGCATTTT. It is translated as CASSLGGMSNQPQHF. The V and J genes are TRBV16 and TRBJ1-5; D perhaps matches TRBD1 (5 bases). CDR1 is KGHSY, CDR2 FQNENV, per germline. This CDR3 contains 15 residues. Trimming removed 4 bases from V and 1 base from J, with 11 bases in between.

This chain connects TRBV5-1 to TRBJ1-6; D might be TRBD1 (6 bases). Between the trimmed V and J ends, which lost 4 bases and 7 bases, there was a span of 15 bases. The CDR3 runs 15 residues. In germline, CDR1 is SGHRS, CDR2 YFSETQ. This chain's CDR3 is CASSTSDRLNSPLHF. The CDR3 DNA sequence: TGCGCCAGCAGCACCTCGGACAGACTAAATTCACCCCTCCACTTT.

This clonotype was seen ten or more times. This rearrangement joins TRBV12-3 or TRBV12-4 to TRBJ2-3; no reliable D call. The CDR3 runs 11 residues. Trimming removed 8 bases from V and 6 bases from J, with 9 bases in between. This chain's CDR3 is CASGLFDTQYF. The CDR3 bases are TGTGCCAGCGGCCTCTTTGATACGCAGTATTTT.

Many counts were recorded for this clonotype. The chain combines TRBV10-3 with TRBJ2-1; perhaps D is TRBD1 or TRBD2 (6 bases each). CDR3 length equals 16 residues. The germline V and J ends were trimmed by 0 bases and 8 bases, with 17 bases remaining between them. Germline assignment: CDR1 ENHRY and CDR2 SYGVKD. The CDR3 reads CAISESDGGLRHEQFF. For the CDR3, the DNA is TGTGCCATCAGTGAGTCGGATGGGGGGCTTAGGCATGAGCAGTTCTTC.

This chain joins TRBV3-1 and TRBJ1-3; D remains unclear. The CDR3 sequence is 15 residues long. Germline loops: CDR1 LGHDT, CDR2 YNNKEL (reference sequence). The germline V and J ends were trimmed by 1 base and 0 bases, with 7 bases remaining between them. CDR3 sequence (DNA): TGTGCCAGCAGCCAAGGTCTGCACTCTGGAAACACCATATATTTT. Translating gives CASSQGLHSGNTIYF. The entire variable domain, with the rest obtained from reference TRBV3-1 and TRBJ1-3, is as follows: DTAVSQTPKYLVTQMGNDKSIKCEQNLGHDTMYWYKQDSKKFLKIMFSYNNKELIINETVPNRFSPKSPDKAHLNLHINSLELGDSAVYFCASSQGLHSGNTIYFGEGSWLTVV.

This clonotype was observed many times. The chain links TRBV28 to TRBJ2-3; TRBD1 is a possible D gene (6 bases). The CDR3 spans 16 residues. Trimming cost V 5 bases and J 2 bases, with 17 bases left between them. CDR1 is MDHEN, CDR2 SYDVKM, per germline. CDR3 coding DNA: TGTGCCAGCAGTCTAACTCGACAGGTATTCACAGATACGCAGTATTTT. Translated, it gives CASSLTRQVFTDTQYF.

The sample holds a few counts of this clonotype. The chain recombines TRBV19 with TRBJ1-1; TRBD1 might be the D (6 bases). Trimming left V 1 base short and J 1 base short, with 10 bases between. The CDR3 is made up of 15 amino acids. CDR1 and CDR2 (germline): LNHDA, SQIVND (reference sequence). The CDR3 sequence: CASSIVRQANTEAFF. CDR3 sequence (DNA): TGTGCCAGTAGTATAGTAAGACAGGCGAACACTGAAGCTTTCTTT.

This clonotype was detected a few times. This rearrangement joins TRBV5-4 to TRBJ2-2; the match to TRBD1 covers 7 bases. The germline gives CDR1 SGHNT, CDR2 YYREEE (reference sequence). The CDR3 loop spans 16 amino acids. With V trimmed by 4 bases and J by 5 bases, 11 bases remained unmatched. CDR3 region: CASSPGGDRVTGELFF. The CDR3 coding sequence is TGTGCCAGCAGCCCTGGTGGAGACAGGGTTACCGGGGAGCTGTTTTTT.

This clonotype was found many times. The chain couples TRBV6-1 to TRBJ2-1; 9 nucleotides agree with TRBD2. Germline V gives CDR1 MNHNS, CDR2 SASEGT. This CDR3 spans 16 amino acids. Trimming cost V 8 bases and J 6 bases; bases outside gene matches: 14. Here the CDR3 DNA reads TGTGCCAGCCATGGCGGGGGGGCAAACGGCCCCAATGAGCAGTTCTTC. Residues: CASHGGGANGPNEQFF.

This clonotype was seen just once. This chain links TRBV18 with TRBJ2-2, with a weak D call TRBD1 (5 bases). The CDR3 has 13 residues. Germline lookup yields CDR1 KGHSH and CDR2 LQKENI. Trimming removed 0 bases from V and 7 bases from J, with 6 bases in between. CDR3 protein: CASSPPGLGELFF. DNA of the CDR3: TGTGCCAGCTCACCACCGGGGCTCGGGGAGCTGTTTTTT.

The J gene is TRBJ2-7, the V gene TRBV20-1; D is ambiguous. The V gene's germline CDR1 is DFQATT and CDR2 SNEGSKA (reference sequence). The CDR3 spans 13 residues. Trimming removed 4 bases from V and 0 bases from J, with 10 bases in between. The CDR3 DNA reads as TGCAGTGCTAAAGGTGGGGACTCCTACGAGCAGTACTTC. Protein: CSAKGGDSYEQYF.

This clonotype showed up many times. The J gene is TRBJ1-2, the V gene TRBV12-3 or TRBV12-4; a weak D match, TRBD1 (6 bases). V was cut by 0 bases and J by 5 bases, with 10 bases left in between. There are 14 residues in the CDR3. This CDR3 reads CASSLAAGVYGYTF. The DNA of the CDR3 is TGTGCCAGCAGTTTAGCAGCAGGGGTGTATGGCTACACCTTC.

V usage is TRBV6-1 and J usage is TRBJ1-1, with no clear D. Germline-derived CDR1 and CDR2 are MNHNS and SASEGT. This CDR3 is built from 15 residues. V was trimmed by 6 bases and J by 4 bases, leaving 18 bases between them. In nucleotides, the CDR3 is TGTGCCAGCAGGGGTCGCGTGGAGCGCGGCACTGAAGCTTTCTTT. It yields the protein CASRGRVERGTEAFF.

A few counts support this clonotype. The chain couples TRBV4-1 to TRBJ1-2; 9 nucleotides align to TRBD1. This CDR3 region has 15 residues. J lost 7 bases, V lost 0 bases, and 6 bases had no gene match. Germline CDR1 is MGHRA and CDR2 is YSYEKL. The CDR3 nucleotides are TGCGCCAGCAGCCAAGAGTCGGGACAGGGCGCTGGCTACACCTTC. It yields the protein CASSQESGQGAGYTF.

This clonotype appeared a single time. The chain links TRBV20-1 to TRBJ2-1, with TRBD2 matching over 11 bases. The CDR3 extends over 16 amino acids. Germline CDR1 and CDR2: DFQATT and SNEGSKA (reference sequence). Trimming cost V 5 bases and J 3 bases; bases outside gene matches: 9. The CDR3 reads CSALRASGGFYNEQFF. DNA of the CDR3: TGCAGTGCTCTGAGGGCTAGCGGGGGGTTCTACAATGAGCAGTTCTTC.

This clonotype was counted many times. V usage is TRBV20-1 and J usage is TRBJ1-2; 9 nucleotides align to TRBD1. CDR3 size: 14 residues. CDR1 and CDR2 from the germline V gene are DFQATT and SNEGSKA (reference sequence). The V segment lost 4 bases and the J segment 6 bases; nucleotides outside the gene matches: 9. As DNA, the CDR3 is TGCAGTGCTAACCCAAACAGGGGGCTTGATGGCTACACCTTC. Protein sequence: CSANPNRGLDGYTF.

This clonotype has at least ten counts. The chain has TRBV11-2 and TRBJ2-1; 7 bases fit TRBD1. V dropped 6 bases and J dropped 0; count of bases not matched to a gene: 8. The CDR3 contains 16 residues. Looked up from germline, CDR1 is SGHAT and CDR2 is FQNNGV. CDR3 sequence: CASRRDSFYSYNEQFF. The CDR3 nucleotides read TGTGCCAGCAGGAGGGACAGCTTTTACTCCTACAATGAGCAGTTCTTC.

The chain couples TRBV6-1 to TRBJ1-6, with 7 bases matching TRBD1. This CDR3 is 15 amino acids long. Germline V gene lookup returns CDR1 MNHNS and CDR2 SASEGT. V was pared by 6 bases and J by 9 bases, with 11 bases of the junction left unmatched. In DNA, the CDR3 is TGTGCCAGCAGGCGACAGGGTGTTTTTCGTTCACCCCTCCACTTT. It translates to CASRRQGVFRSPLHF.

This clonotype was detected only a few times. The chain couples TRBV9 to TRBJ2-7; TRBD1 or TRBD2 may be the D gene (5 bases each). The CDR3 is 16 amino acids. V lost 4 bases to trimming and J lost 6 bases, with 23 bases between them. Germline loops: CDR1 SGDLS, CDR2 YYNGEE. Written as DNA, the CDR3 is TGTGCCAGCAGCCCGAGAGGGCCCGCAGGGACGGCCGAGCAGTACTTC. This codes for CASSPRGPAGTAEQYF.

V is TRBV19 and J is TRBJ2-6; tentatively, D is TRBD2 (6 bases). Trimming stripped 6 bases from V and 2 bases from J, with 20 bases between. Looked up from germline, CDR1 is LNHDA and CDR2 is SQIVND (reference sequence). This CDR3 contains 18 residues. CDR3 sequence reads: CASRPLGTGAPGANVLTF. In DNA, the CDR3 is TGTGCCAGTAGGCCACTCGGGACTGGCGCTCCTGGGGCCAACGTCCTGACTTTC. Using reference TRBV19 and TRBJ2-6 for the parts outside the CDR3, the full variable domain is DGGITQSPKYLFRKEGQNVTLSCEQNLNHDAMYWYRQDPGQGLRLIYYSQIVNDFQKGDIAEGYSVSREKKESFPLTVTSAQKNPTAFYLCASRPLGTGAPGANVLTFGAGSRLTVL.

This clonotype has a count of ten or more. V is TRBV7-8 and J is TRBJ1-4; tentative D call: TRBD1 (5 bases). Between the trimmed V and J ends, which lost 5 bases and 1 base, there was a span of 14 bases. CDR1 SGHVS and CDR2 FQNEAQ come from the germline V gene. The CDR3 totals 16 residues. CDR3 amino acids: CASSPARGGTNEKLFF. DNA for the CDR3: TGTGCCAGCAGCCCAGCCCGCGGGGGAACTAATGAAAAACTGTTTTTT.

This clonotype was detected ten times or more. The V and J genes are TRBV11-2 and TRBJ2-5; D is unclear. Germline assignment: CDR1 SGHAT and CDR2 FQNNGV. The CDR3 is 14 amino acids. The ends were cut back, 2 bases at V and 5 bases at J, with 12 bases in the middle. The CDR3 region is CASSLSSSIETQYF. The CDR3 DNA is TGTGCCAGCAGCTTAAGTTCGAGCATCGAGACCCAGTACTTC.

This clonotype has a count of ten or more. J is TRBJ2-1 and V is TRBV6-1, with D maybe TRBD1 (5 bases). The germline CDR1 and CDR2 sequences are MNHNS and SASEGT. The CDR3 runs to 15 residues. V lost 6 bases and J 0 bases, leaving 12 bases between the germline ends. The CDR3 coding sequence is TGTGCCAGCAGAACGACAGATAGCTCCTACAATGAGCAGTTCTTC. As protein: CASRTTDSSYNEQFF.

The CDR3 DNA follows: TGTGCCAGTAGTATAGATCGAACTAGCAGCAATGAGCAGTTCTTC. Translation: CASSIDRTSSNEQFF. The chain carries TRBV19 and TRBJ2-1, with D perhaps matching TRBD2 (6 bases). The CDR3 runs 15 residues. Trimming cost V 0 bases and J 6 bases, with 12 bases left between them. Per germline, CDR1 LNHDA and CDR2 SQIVND (reference sequence).

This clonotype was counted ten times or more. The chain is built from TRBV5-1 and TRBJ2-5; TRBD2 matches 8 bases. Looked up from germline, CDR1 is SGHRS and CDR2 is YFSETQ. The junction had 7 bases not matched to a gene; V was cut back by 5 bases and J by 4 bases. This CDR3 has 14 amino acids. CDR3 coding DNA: TGCGCCAGCAGGAACACGGCGGGGGGAGAGACCCAGTACTTC. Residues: CASRNTAGGETQYF.